At least ten counts were recorded for the clone carrying this T cell receptor beta chain. Its specificity is not known. One entry per CDR3 protein results from TCRdb running MiXCR on the 5' RACE reads. The sample yields about 240,000 distinct CDR3 sequences, approximately 9% seen once. The data were taken from a study of T-cell memory formation after mild COVID-19. Overall study context: Each donor largely had its own TCR clusters. Points from the study as a whole: In pre-infection memory, a portion of responding clones appeared, which suggested that cross-reactive memory joined. CD4+ bias marked clones expanding day 15 to 37, unlike balanced contracting clones.

Trimming removed 5 bases at V and 4 bases at J, with 14 bases between. The CDR3 loop spans 15 amino acids. The rearrangement uses TRBV12-3 or TRBV12-4 and TRBJ2-2; tentatively, D is TRBD2 (6 bases). The receptor was isolated from a man between 18 and 29 years old who had mild COVID-19 (a few samples of this study predate the infection). Cell type and time point are not known. The sequenced material came from PBMCs or a T cell subset sorted from them (not recorded which). The CDR3 reads CASSGPGGTTGELFF. The CDR3 bases are TGTGCCAGCAGTGGACCCGGGGGAACCACCGGGGAGCTGTTTTTT.